These T cell receptor beta chains were read from a single sample in a study of blood T cell repertoires in COVID-19. The table came from immunoSEQ multiplex PCR; TCRdb's copy has only in-frame clones and leaves some out. The sample yields fewer than 350,000 clones, around nine tenths seen once. The specimen was peripheral blood. The source is a woman in her 70s with COVID-19, enrolled during active disease. The CDR3 runs from the conserved cysteine through the conserved F or W. Fields, in order: V gene, J gene, clone size, D gene, CDR3 protein, CDR3 DNA. The D gene is left open where the match is weak. Expanded clones are given a class, and other clones once, few, many or no size at all.

TRBV7-2	TRBJ2-3	NA	TRBD2	CASSLTSGGAPDTQYF	TGTGCCAGCAGCCTAACTAGCGGGGGGGCACCAGATACGCAGTATTTT
TRBV2	TRBJ2-2	NA	TRBD2	CASKAGGTGELFF	TGTGCCAGCAAAGCGGGGGGCACCGGGGAGCTGTTTTTT
TRBV24-1	TRBJ2-2	NA	TRBD2	CATSDPGLAGGTELFF	TGTGCCACCAGTGACCCGGGACTAGCGGGGGGAACGGAGCTGTTTTTT
TRBV29-1	TRBJ2-7	once	TRBD2	CSVEREGRSSYEQYF	TGCAGCGTTGAGAGGGAGGGACGAAGCTCCTACGAGCAGTACTTC
TRBV28	TRBJ2-1	NA	NA	CASSYDRPIYNEQFF	TGTGCCAGCAGTTATGACAGGCCGATATACAATGAGCAGTTCTTC
TRBV7-9	TRBJ1-1	NA	TRBD1	CASSRQGNTEAFF	TGTGCCAGCAGTAGACAGGGAAACACTGAAGCTTTCTTT
TRBV28	TRBJ2-1	NA	NA	CASSSRTYNEQFF	TGTGCCAGCAGTAGCCGTACCTACAATGAGCAGTTCTTC
TRBV24-1	TRBJ1-1	NA	TRBD1	CATSDTGTAGDTEAFF	TGTGCCACCAGTGATACTGGGACAGCCGGAGACACTGAAGCTTTCTTT
TRBV11-2	TRBJ1-4	NA	NA	CASSLQVSNEKLFF	TGTGCCAGCAGCCTACAGGTTTCAAATGAAAAACTGTTTTTT
TRBV7-2	TRBJ2-7	NA	TRBD2	CASSTIGGATVYEQYF	TGTGCCAGCAGCACCATCGGGGGGGCCACCGTTTACGAGCAGTACTTC
TRBV5-6	TRBJ2-1	once	TRBD2	CASSFGLAGDEQFF	TGTGCCAGCAGCTTCGGACTAGCGGGGGATGAGCAGTTCTTC
TRBV5-5	TRBJ2-3	NA	TRBD2	CASSLVASGGVDTQYF	TGTGCCAGCAGCTTGGTGGCTAGCGGGGGTGTAGATACGCAGTATTTT
TRBV2	TRBJ1-6	NA	NA	CASSAQAKSPLHF	TGTGCCAGCAGTGCGCAGGCAAAATCACCCCTCCACTTT
TRBV7-2	TRBJ2-1	NA	NA	CASSFLIRQGAFF	TGTGCCAGCAGCTTTCTGATTAGGCAGGGCGCGTTCTTC
TRBV9	TRBJ2-1	NA	TRBD2	CASSVGGSYYNEQFF	TGTGCCAGCAGCGTCGGGGGGTCCTACTACAATGAGCAGTTCTTC
TRBV6-2/TRBV6-3	TRBJ2-3	NA	NA	CASSYYTQADTQYF	TGTGCCAGCAGTTACTATACACAGGCAGATACGCAGTATTTT
TRBV30	TRBJ1-3	NA	TRBD1	CAWSGTGGRNTIYF	TGTGCCTGGAGTGGAACAGGGGGCCGAAACACCATATATTTT
TRBV29-1	TRBJ2-4	NA	TRBD1	CSVLAGTGRGNIQYF	TGCAGCGTTCTCGCCGGGACAGGGAGGGGGAACATTCAGTACTTC
TRBV19	TRBJ1-6	NA	TRBD1	CASNPRDRGYNSPLHF	TGTGCCAGTAACCCGAGGGACAGGGGCTATAATTCACCCCTCCACTTT
TRBV18	TRBJ1-6	NA	NA	CASSSDGSNNSPLHF	TGTGCCAGCTCTTCCGACGGGTCAAATAATTCACCCCTCCACTTT
TRBV5-1	TRBJ2-7	NA	NA	CASSFGGGTYEQYF	TGCGCCAGCAGCTTCGGCGGGGGCACCTACGAGCAGTACTTC
TRBV20-1	TRBJ2-7	NA	NA	CSASGQRTYEQYF	TGCAGTGCTAGTGGCCAGCGGACCTACGAGCAGTACTTC
TRBV29-1	TRBJ1-1	NA	TRBD1	CSVENRGTTEAFF	TGCAGCGTTGAGAACAGGGGAACCACTGAAGCTTTCTTT
TRBV4-1	TRBJ1-1	NA	NA	CASSQGWGRTEAFF	TGCGCCAGCAGCCAAGGGTGGGGGCGGACTGAAGCTTTCTTT
TRBV30	TRBJ2-5	few	TRBD2	CAWSVVQTGAGGGQETQYF	TGTGCCTGGAGTGTAGTTCAAACAGGAGCGGGGGGCGGACAAGAGACCCAGTACTTC
TRBV10-3	TRBJ2-1	NA	TRBD1	CAISDGGTGGMGGEQFF	TGTGCCATCAGTGACGGGGGCACAGGGGGCATGGGTGGTGAGCAGTTCTTC
TRBV5-8	TRBJ2-2	few	NA	CESGTGNTGELFF	TGTGAAAGCGGGACAGGTAACACCGGGGAGCTGTTTTTT
TRBV6-5	TRBJ2-1	once	TRBD2	CASRPGLVYNEQFF	TGTGCCAGCAGGCCGGGACTAGTCTACAATGAGCAGTTCTTC
TRBV28	TRBJ2-5	once	NA	CASSEETQYF	TGTGCCAGCAGTGAGGAGACCCAGTACTTC
TRBV2	TRBJ1-1	many	NA	CASSELEDTEAFF	TGTGCCAGCAGTGAATTAGAAGACACTGAAGCTTTCTTT
TRBV7-3	TRBJ1-2	NA	NA	CASSAGRGNYGYTF	TGTGCCAGCAGCGCCGGAAGGGGAAACTATGGCTACACCTTC
TRBV3-1/TRBV3-2	TRBJ2-7	NA	NA	CASSQDPHSSYEQYF	TGTGCCAGCAGCCAAGATCCCCACTCAAGTTACGAGCAGTACTTC
TRBV30	TRBJ2-1	NA	TRBD2	CACRFSGKNNEQFF	TGTGCCTGCCGCTTTAGCGGGAAAAACAATGAGCAGTTCTTC
TRBV6-5	TRBJ2-7	few	NA	CASSYQKTGPYEQYF	TGTGCCAGCAGTTACCAGAAGACAGGCCCCTACGAGCAGTACTTC
TRBV28	TRBJ1-1	NA	NA	CASRLGGNTEAFF	TGTGCCAGCAGACTGGGGGGAAACACTGAAGCTTTCTTT
TRBV6-5	TRBJ1-1	NA	TRBD1	CASSYLGQGDTEAFF	TGTGCCAGCAGTTACTTAGGACAGGGGGACACTGAAGCTTTCTTT